This T cell receptor (beta chain) was recovered during a study of blood T cell repertoires in COVID-19. Background on the study: The study drew acute and convalescent COVID-19 samples from the United States, Italy and Spain.

Sequenced by immunoSEQ multiplex PCR; TCRdb stores in-frame clones only, minus some. This repertoire shows around 100,000 clones, 81% found once; its top ten account for roughly 1.4%. This CDR3 has 17 residues. The V gene's germline CDR1 is SGHTA and CDR2 FQGNSA. V gave up 5 bases and J gave up 1 base; unmatched junction bases: 12. The rearrangement uses TRBV7-2 and TRBJ2-5; 8 bases are shared with TRBD2. The specimen sequenced was peripheral blood. The clonotype was recovered from a man aged 45-60 years with acute or convalescent COVID-19. The chain's CDR3 is CASSPQARGAPQETQYF. CDR3 coding DNA: TGTGCCAGCAGCCCCCAGGCGCGGGGGGCTCCCCAAGAGACCCAGTACTTC. The variable domain in full, with the rest retrieved from reference TRBV7-2 and TRBJ2-5, is GAGVSQSPSNKVTEKGKDVELRCDPISGHTALYWYRQSLGQGLEFLIYFQGNSAPDKSGLPSDRFSAERTGGSVSTLTIQRTQQEDSAVYLCASSPQARGAPQETQYFGPGTRLLVL.